Listed here are 8 T cell receptor beta chains from one sample, sequenced in a study of blood T cells in healthy people across ages. Alongside a J-beta primer mix, a sample-barcoded 5' primer served in a second PCR lasting roughly 6 to 11 cycles. Via MiXCR, TCRdb re-called the 5' RACE reads, giving one row per CDR3 protein. Of about 640,000 distinct CDR3 sequences listed, 58% are singletons. Sequencing was performed on blood. The receptors were sampled from a man aged 60 to 75 in good health.

This clonotype turned up a few times. The J gene is TRBJ2-5, the V gene TRBV2; TRBD2 matches at 8 bases. The J segment lost 4 bases and the V segment lost 6 bases, leaving 13 bases of the junction unmatched. The germline CDR1 and CDR2 sequences are SNHLY and FYNNEI. This CDR3 contains 16 residues. The CDR3 loop reads CASRRRGDSGVETQYF. The CDR3 DNA reads TGTGCCAGCAGGCGCCGGGGGGATAGCGGGGTAGAGACCCAGTACTTC. The variable domain in full, with the rest retrieved from reference TRBV2 and TRBJ2-5, is EPEVTQTPSHQVTQMGQEVILRCVPISNHLYFYWYRQILGQKVEFLVSFYNNEISEKSEIFDDQFSVERPDGSNFTLKIRSTKLEDSAMYFCASRRRGDSGVETQYFGPGTRLLVL.

In its sample, this clonotype was seen once. The V gene is TRBV20-1, the J gene TRBJ2-3; 8 bases are shared with TRBD2. The CDR3 extends over 12 amino acids. V lost 3 bases, J lost 6 bases, and 2 bases stayed unmatched. The germline gives CDR1 DFQATT, CDR2 SNEGSKA (reference sequence). CDR3 loop: CSASGGVDTQYF. CDR3 nucleotides: TGCAGTGCTAGCGGGGGGGTGGATACGCAGTATTTT.

The genes are TRBV3-1 and TRBJ2-1, with D possibly TRBD1 on 6 matching bases. The CDR3 covers 14 residues. Trimming removed 4 bases at V and 6 bases at J, with 13 bases between. CDR1 and CDR2 (germline): LGHDT, YNNKEL (reference sequence). CDR3 nucleotides: TGTGCCAGCAGCCGAGTGGACAGCCGCAATGAGCAGTTCTTC. Translated: CASSRVDSRNEQFF.

This clonotype has a handful of counts. The chain uses TRBV11-2 and TRBJ1-1, with 8 bases lining up with TRBD1. The CDR3 is 12 residues long. Germline CDR1 SGHAT, CDR2 FQNNGV. V shed 5 bases, J shed 5 bases, and the junction held 1 base outside the gene matches. The CDR3 loop is CASSRTGTEAFF. In DNA form, the CDR3 reads TGTGCCAGCAGCCGGACAGGGACTGAAGCTTTCTTT.

The chain couples TRBV5-1 to TRBJ1-6; TRBD1 might be the D (6 bases). The CDR3 has 15 residues. The germline V and J ends were trimmed by 3 bases and 8 bases, with 15 bases remaining between them. CDR1 is SGHRS and CDR2 is YFSETQ in the germline V gene. CDR3 sequence: CASSSRGGRDSPLHF. CDR3 in DNA: TGCGCCAGCAGCTCTCGTGGGGGGCGCGATTCACCCCTCCACTTT.

V gene TRBV5-1 combines with J gene TRBJ2-1; TRBD1 is a possible D gene (5 bases). Trimming left V 4 bases short and J 13 bases short, with 18 bases between. Germline assignment: CDR1 SGHRS and CDR2 YFSETQ. The CDR3 contains 13 residues. The chain's CDR3 is CASSLDSAETQFF. The CDR3, as DNA: TGCGCCAGCAGCCTCGACAGCGCGGAGACCCAGTTCTTC.

The V and J genes are TRBV7-9 and TRBJ2-5, with a tentative D call TRBD2 (6 bases). The CDR3 is made up of 17 amino acids. The ends were cut back, 5 bases at V and 6 bases at J, with 25 bases in the middle. Germline V gene sequence: CDR1 SEHNR, CDR2 FQNEAQ (reference sequence). In DNA, the CDR3 is TGTGCCAGCAGCCCAACAAGACCGACTAGACCCGCGAAGACCCAGTACTTC. This codes for CASSPTRPTRPAKTQYF.

The chain recombines TRBV7-2 with TRBJ2-5; D is possibly TRBD2 (5 bases). Trimming stripped 2 bases from V and 5 bases from J, with 12 bases between. Looked up from germline, CDR1 is SGHTA and CDR2 is FQGNSA. The CDR3 is 14 residues long. CDR3 sequence (DNA): TGTGCCAGCAGCTTAACCCTAAGGAGGGAGACCCAGTACTTC. Encoded protein: CASSLTLRRETQYF.